This T cell receptor (beta chain) was observed in a study of T-cell memory formation after mild COVID-19. General study points: CD4+ contracting clones lay mainly in CM and EM, CD8+ ones in EMRA.

TCRdb fed the 5' RACE reads into MiXCR, producing one record per CDR3 protein. This sample carries about 340,000 distinct CDR3 sequences, under 15% of them seen once, and the ten largest clones take roughly 23%. This clonotype was recorded a few times. Its antigen is currently unknown. V lost 5 bases to trimming and J lost 7 bases; unmatched junction nucleotides: 7. The CDR3 covers 13 residues. Germline CDR1 MNHNS, CDR2 SASEGT. The chain recombines TRBV6-1 with TRBJ2-5; 7 bases align to TRBD1. The sequencing sample was made of PBMCs or a T cell subset sorted from them (not recorded which). The receptor's source is a man between 18 and 29 years old who had mild COVID-19 (a few samples of this study predate the infection). Cell type and time point are not known. The CDR3 spells CASSRQGWATQYF. CDR3 in DNA: TGTGCCAGCAGTCGACAGGGTTGGGCGACCCAGTACTTC.